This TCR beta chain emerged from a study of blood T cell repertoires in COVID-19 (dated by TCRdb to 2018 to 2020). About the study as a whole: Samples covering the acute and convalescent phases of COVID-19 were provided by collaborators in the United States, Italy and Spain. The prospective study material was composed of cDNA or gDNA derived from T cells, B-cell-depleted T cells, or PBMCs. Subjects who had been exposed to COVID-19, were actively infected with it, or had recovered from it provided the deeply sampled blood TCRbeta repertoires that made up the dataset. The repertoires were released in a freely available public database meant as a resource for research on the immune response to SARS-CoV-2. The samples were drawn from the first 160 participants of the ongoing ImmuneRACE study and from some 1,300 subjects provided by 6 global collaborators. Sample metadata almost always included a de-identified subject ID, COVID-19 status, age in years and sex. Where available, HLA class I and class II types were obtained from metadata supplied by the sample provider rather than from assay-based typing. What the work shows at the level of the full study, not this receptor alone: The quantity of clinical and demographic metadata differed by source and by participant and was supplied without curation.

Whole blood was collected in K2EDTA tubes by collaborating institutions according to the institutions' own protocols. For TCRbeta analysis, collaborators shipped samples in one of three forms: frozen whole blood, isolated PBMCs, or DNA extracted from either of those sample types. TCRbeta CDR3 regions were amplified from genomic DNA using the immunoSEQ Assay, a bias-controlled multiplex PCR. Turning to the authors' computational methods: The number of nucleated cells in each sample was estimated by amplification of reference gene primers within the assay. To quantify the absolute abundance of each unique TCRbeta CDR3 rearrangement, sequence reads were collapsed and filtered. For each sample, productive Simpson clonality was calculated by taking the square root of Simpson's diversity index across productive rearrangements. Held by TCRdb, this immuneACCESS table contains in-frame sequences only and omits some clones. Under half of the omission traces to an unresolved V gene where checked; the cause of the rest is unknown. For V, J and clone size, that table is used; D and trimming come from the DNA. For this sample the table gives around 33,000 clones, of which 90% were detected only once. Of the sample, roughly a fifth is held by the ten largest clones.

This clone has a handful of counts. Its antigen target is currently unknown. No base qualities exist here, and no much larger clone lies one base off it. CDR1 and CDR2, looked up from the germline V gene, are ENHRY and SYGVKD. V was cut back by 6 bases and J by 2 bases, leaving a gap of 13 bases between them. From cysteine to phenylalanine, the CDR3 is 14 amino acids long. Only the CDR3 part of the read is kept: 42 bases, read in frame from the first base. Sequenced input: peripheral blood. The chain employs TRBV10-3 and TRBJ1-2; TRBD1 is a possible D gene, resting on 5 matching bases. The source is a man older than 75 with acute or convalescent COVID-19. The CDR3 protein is CAIRGTGGNYGYTF. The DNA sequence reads TGTGCCATCAGAGGGACTGGGGGGAACTATGGCTACACCTTC.